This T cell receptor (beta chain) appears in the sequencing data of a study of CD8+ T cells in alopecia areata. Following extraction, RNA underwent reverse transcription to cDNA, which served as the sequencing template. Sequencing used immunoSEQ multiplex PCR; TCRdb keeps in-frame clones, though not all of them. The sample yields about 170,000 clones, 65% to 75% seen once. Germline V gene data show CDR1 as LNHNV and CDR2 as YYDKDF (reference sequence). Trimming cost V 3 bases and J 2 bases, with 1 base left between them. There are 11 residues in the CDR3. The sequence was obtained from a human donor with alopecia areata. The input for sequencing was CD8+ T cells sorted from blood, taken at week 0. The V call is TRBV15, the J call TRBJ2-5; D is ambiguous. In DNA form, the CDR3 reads TGTGCCACCAGCAGTCAAGAGACCCAGTACTTC. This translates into CATSSQETQYF.